This T cell receptor beta chain was sequenced for a study of T cells in Graves' hyperthyroidism and ophthalmopathy. Study-wide results and caveats: Median prediction lead before ophthalmopathy onset was around 6.9 months with the model. Ophthalmopathy was distinguished from stable hyperthyroidism by 13 V-J signatures.

With regard to this clonotype: Its antigen is not identified.

The CDR3 extends over 12 amino acids. CDR1 is GTSNPN, CDR2 SVGIG, per germline (reference sequence). Trimming removed 2 bases from V and 1 base from J, with 5 bases in between. Orbital computed tomography and thyroid ultrasound, together with serum TRAb and thyroxine and clinical symptoms, were used for diagnoses. Amplified TCR beta CDR3 regions derived from RNA transcripts. RT-PCR in the first round (using the HTBI primer set) targeted the TCR CDR3. TCRdb independently ran MiXCR on the multiplex PCR reads; one entry per CDR3 protein. The sample shows about 410,000 distinct CDR3 sequences, approximately 15% of them seen only once.

The sequence derives from a man in his late teens or twenties with Graves' ophthalmopathy. Sequenced sample: blood. The rearrangement joins TRBV30 to TRBJ1-2; no clear D gene. DNA of the CDR3: TGTGCCTGGAGTACCGGTAACTATGGCTACACCTTC. This translates into CAWSTGNYGYTF.